This T cell receptor (beta chain) was documented in a study of beta chain features in type 1 diabetes (dated by TCRdb to the late 2010s). Broadly, across the study: No differences in mean age, gender distribution, total cell number or subset yield were found between patients and healthy donors. Whereas all 30 or so donors provided naive and central memory subsets, regulatory and stem cell-like memory subsets were isolated from just 8 patients and roughly 8 healthy donors. In the study, TCRB repertoires of sorted circulating CD4+ T cell subsets from recently diagnosed type 1 diabetes patients were compared with those of matched healthy donors. A total of 85 million to 140 million sorted cells were examined across all samples, and a strong correlation was observed between cell number per subset and RNA yield. Study-wide findings and limitations: Because the HLA sub-analyses included only small numbers of individuals, any influence of HLA type on TCRB rearrangement was left unresolved. Sequencing cDNA rather than genomic DNA could over-represent highly expressing activated cells, although activation and CD3 levels did not differ between groups. PCR may preferentially amplify shorter templates, but because patient and control samples were amplified and corrected together, any resulting skew would affect both groups equally. Fewer insertions and more nucleotide deletions at VDJ recombination sites were observed in patients with type 1 diabetes, implying thymic rearrangement abnormalities. Naive, central memory and regulatory TCRB repertoires appeared more similar among patients than among healthy donors. A moderate but significant shortening of TCRB CDR3 length was observed in type 1 diabetes patients in all four CD4+ subsets.

With respect to this clone: The specificity of this receptor is unknown. Base qualities are not provided; no much larger clone lies one nucleotide away.

Each donor gave one peripheral blood draw, roughly 120 mL on average, collected into heparinised tubes. Naive, central memory, regulatory and stem cell-like memory CD4+ T cells were sorted on a BD FACSAria II using a panel including CD45RO, CCR7, CD25, CD127, CD95 and CD27. A purity above 98% was achieved for all sorted populations. PBMCs were isolated immediately by Lymphoprep density gradient centrifugation and stained directly without culture. So that batch effects would be minimized, each experiment stained and sorted samples in pairs, pairing one healthy donor with one patient. The High Capacity cDNA Reverse Transcription Kit was used to reverse transcribe all of the isolated RNA, meaning that expressed TCRB transcripts were what got sequenced. Naive, central memory and regulatory T cell samples underwent deep immunoSEQ sequencing, averaging about 3.57 million total reads per sample. After sorted cells were lysed in RLT buffer, RNA was extracted with DNase-treated RNeasy Micro or Mini kits, with the choice depending on cell number. To prevent cross-contamination, each cell subset was processed individually, whereas patient and healthy donor samples were processed jointly. The immunoSEQ multiplex PCR was used to amplify TCRB sequences from cDNA, yielding 87-bp fragments that span the CDR3 region. The amplicons were sequenced using the Illumina HiSeq platform. The paper's data handling went like this. Synthetic template baselines were used to correct PCR bias computationally, reads within Hamming distance 2 were collapsed together, and singletons that could not be merged were discarded. Reads were aligned against IMGT to assign V, D and J genes, CDR3 length and insertions or deletions at six rearrangement sites. Within each subset, clonotype counts were normalized to the number of sorted cells before true diversity and Gini coefficients were calculated with the tcR R package. Repertoire sharing was quantified using the overlap coefficient calculated on TCRB nucleotide sequences. As a proxy for the pre-selection repertoire, out-of-frame TCRB sequences from naive cells were analyzed. TCRdb obtained this table from immuneACCESS and retained in-frame rearrangements with V and J assigned. These tables miss some clones; where compared with another copy, unresolved V genes account for less than half of the shortfall, and the remainder is unexplained. That table is the source of V, J and clone size, and D and trimming were worked out from the DNA. This sample is represented by 350,000 or so clones; 15% to 20% of them were singletons. Approximately 0.043% of the sample is in the top ten clones.

The CDR3 runs 14 residues from the cysteine to the phenylalanine. Of all the DNA, just the CDR3 is kept, 42 bases in frame from base 1. V loses 4 bases, J loses 4 bases, and the germline ends lie 8 bases apart. Per the germline V gene, SNHLY is the CDR1 and FYNNEI is the CDR2. This chain joins TRBV2 to TRBJ1-6; the D gene is unclear. The sequenced sample consisted of naive CD4+ T cells from blood. Read against the paper, the sample's cell subset or site label means: true naive CD4+ T cells. The sequence came from a woman aged 18 to 35 in good health. The CDR3 corresponds to CASSVELYNSPLHF. The DNA sequence is as follows: TGTGCCAGCAGTGTGGAGCTTTATAATTCACCCCTCCACTTT.